These T cell receptor beta chains were read from a single sample in a study of cytomegalovirus exposure and HLA in healthy donors. TCRdb's copy holds only in-frame clones and misses some; the assay was immunoSEQ multiplex PCR. The sample holds around 220,000 clones; 75% to 80% are singletons and the top ten take more than 1.5%. Sequenced sample: PBMCs. The receptors were gathered from a man younger than 30 in good health and CMV-seronegative. Both conserved end residues are part of each CDR3. D genes are given only for firm matches. The listing skips clone size in some rows; elsewhere it reads once, few, many or a size class.

TRBV5-1	TRBD1	-	TRBJ2-3	CASSLRTGTVRTDTQYF
TRBV9	TRBD1	once	TRBJ1-4	CASSVGQGVEKLFF
TRBV28	-	-	TRBJ2-7	CASSPRLPYEQYF
TRBV30	TRBD1	-	TRBJ1-5	CAWSTPGGLVQPQHF
TRBV28	-	-	TRBJ1-2	CASSRDTDYGYTF
TRBV6-6	TRBD1	once	TRBJ1-2	CAGTGDGDYGYTF
TRBV7-9	-	-	TRBJ2-7	CASSSQGEQYF
TRBV9	TRBD2	-	TRBJ2-7	CASSSGGTNPYEQYF
TRBV7-7	-	-	TRBJ2-5	CASSLGRFGGEAQETQYF
TRBV4-1	-	-	TRBJ2-6	CASSHSFLGANVLTF
TRBV9	TRBD1	-	TRBJ2-2	CASSRRTGLDTGELFF
TRBV29-1	TRBD2	-	TRBJ2-3	CSVVRTSGGGRTDTQYF
TRBV30	-	-	TRBJ2-1	CAWSSVRSYNEQFF
TRBV4-3	TRBD1	-	TRBJ1-6	CASSPGQGNNSPLHF
TRBV19	TRBD1	-	TRBJ1-5	CASSAAGGARQPQHF
TRBV19	TRBD1	-	TRBJ1-1	CASETGYGREAFF
TRBV9	TRBD2	-	TRBJ2-1	CASSLRLAGGTPYNEQFF
TRBV30	TRBD2	-	TRBJ2-6	CAWSVDSGGASGANVLTF
TRBV2	-	-	TRBJ2-7	CASTPGSYEQYF
TRBV29-1	-	-	TRBJ1-4	CSVGERSATNEKLFF
TRBV9	-	-	TRBJ1-4	CASSGEQGPQNEKLFF
TRBV5-1	TRBD1	-	TRBJ2-7	CASSLVPGGEAVTYEQYF
TRBV7-9	-	-	TRBJ2-5	CASSTTGGTGAQYF
TRBV28	TRBD2	-	TRBJ2-1	CASTPNLAGSYNEQFF
TRBV5-4	-	-	TRBJ2-5	CASSLWERETQYF
TRBV15	TRBD1	-	TRBJ1-2	CATSRWDRASNYGYTF
TRBV6-5	TRBD1	-	TRBJ2-1	CASKWGQAYNEQFF
TRBV11-3	TRBD1	once	TRBJ2-1	CASSPTKTGSSYNEQFF
TRBV7-6	-	-	TRBJ1-1	CASSLDQITEAFF
TRBV9	-	-	TRBJ2-2	CASSAEGAGSNTGELFF
TRBV5-1	TRBD1	-	TRBJ2-7	CASSLASTGGYEQYF
TRBV10-3	TRBD2	-	TRBJ2-1	CAISEGGLAAYNEQFF
TRBV6-6	TRBD1	-	TRBJ2-4	CASSKSTGGLKNIQYF
TRBV6-5	-	-	TRBJ2-1	CASSSGTLDNEQFF
TRBV2	-	-	TRBJ1-1	CASVTEDTEAFF
TRBV6-1	TRBD1	-	TRBJ1-2	CASSEAGGTGSIYGYTF
TRBV19	-	-	TRBJ2-7	CASRPFSSYEQYF
TRBV30	-	-	TRBJ2-7	CAGLGARLYEQYF
TRBV28	-	-	TRBJ1-1	CASSLGDSEAFF
TRBV29-1	-	-	TRBJ1-2	CSVEVSGIYGYTF
TRBV5-4	TRBD1	-	TRBJ2-7	CASSSAGTGENEQYF
TRBV5-6	-	-	TRBJ1-1	CASSLEGHMNTEAFF
TRBV11-2	-	-	TRBJ1-6	CASSLGTVNSPLHF
TRBV11-2	TRBD1	-	TRBJ1-2	CASSLAPGQGAGYTF
TRBV4-2	TRBD1	once	TRBJ2-3	CASSQKSGTGPTDTQYF
TRBV5-1	-	-	TRBJ2-1	CASSLVEEQFF
TRBV11-3	-	-	TRBJ1-1	CASSFGMSLNTEAFF